The 21 T cell receptor beta chains below all came from one sample that was sequenced in a study of response to subunit inactivated influenza vaccine. TCRdb independently ran MiXCR on the RT-PCR reads; one entry per CDR3 protein. The sample records about 700,000 distinct CDR3 sequences, approximately 15% being singletons. This specimen was PBMCs from blood, taken approximately 15 days before vaccination. These receptors originate from a man aged 45-60 years who received an inactivated influenza vaccine.

As for this clonotype: A much bigger clone sits one base away, suggesting this may be a read error. The chain joins TRBV7-2 to TRBJ2-7, with 8 nucleotides matching TRBD1. V was pared by 5 bases and J by 3 bases, with 3 bases of the junction left unmatched. The CDR3 contains 13 residues. Per the germline V gene, CDR1 is SGHTA and CDR2 is FQGNSA. The CDR3 protein is CASSRDRRYEQYF. The CDR3 DNA follows: TGTGCCAGCAGCCGGGACAGGCGCTACGAGCAGTACTTC.

This clonotype was seen a few times. The rearrangement links TRBV5-6 to TRBJ2-2; D call uncertain. CDR1 and CDR2 (germline): SGHDT, YYEEEE. The CDR3 length is 13 residues. V gave up 2 bases and J gave up 9 bases, with 11 bases separating them. CDR3 amino acids: CASSLSNNRELFF. The CDR3 DNA is TGTGCCAGCAGCTTAAGTAATAATAGGGAGCTGTTTTTT.

This clonotype has at least ten counts. The genes are TRBV7-9 and TRBJ1-4; D is perhaps TRBD1 (5 bases). V was clipped by 2 bases and J by 7 bases, with 11 bases between them. The CDR3 contains 14 residues. Germline lookup yields CDR1 SEHNR and CDR2 FQNEAQ (reference sequence). In DNA form, the CDR3 reads TGTGCCAGCAGCTTACAGGGAAGGGGTGAAAAACTGTTTTTT. Residues: CASSLQGRGEKLFF.

The V gene is TRBV4-3, the J gene TRBJ2-7, with D possibly being TRBD2 (6 bases). Between the trimmed V and J ends, which lost 0 bases and 3 bases, there was a span of 9 bases. CDR1 and CDR2 from the germline V gene are LGHNA and YSLEER. CDR3 length: 14 amino acids. CDR3 sequence: CASSQEDYLYEQYF. The CDR3 nucleotides are TGCGCCAGCAGCCAAGAGGACTACCTCTACGAGCAGTACTTC.

The sample holds a few counts of this clonotype. The chain joins TRBV18 to TRBJ1-1; 9 nucleotides match TRBD1. Trimming removed 2 bases from V and 4 bases from J; junction bases left unmatched: 5. The germline V gene has CDR1 KGHSH and CDR2 LQKENI. There are 15 residues in the CDR3. Here the CDR3 DNA reads TGTGCCAGCTCACCAGCGGACAGGGGTGGCACTGAAGCTTTCTTT. Protein: CASSPADRGGTEAFF.

The sample holds a few counts of this clonotype. This chain links TRBV4-3 with TRBJ2-1; D is uncertain. Per the germline V gene, CDR1 is LGHNA and CDR2 is YSLEER. Trimming took 0 bases from V and 8 from J, leaving 11 bases between them. The CDR3 is made up of 14 amino acids. CDR3 region: CASSQEGRRDEQFF. CDR3 bases: TGCGCCAGCAGCCAAGAAGGTCGTCGGGATGAGCAGTTCTTC.

A few counts support this clonotype. CDR3 sequence: CASSQRTGYYGYTF. CDR3 in DNA: TGTGCCAGCAGCCAAAGGACAGGGTACTATGGCTACACCTTC. This chain links TRBV6-2 or TRBV6-3 with TRBJ1-2; 8 nucleotides match TRBD1. This CDR3 is 14 amino acids long. J lost 3 bases, V lost 6 bases, and 6 bases had no gene match. Germline loops: CDR1 MNHEY, CDR2 SVGEGT.

The chain is built from TRBV4-2 and TRBJ2-5; D could derive from TRBD1 or TRBD2 (5 bases each). The germline gives CDR1 LGHNA, CDR2 YNFKEQ. This CDR3 region has 14 residues. Trimming took 1 base from V and 8 from J, leaving 14 bases between them. CDR3 amino acids: CASSQGQGASTQYF. DNA for the CDR3: TGTGCCAGCAGCCAAGGGCAGGGAGCAAGTACCCAGTACTTC.

This clonotype occurred a few times. V and J are TRBV19 and TRBJ2-7; D might be TRBD1 (6 bases). The CDR3 has 13 amino acids. The V gene lost 5 bases and the J gene lost 3 bases, with 11 bases spanning the gap. Germline values: CDR1 LNHDA, CDR2 SQIVND (reference sequence). The CDR3 region is CASSPIRGYEQYF. CDR3 in DNA: TGTGCCAGTAGTCCTATCAGGGGCTACGAGCAGTACTTC. Together with reference TRBV19 and TRBJ2-7, the CDR3 gives the full variable domain: DGGITQSPKYLFRKEGQNVTLSCEQNLNHDAMYWYRQDPGQGLRLIYYSQIVNDFQKGDIAEGYSVSREKKESFPLTVTSAQKNPTAFYLCASSPIRGYEQYFGPGTRLTVT.

This clonotype has more than one count but fewer than ten. The chain recombines TRBV20-1 with TRBJ2-7, with D hard to call. This CDR3 is 14 amino acids long. Germline CDR1 and CDR2: DFQATT and SNEGSKA (reference sequence). Trimming left V 0 bases short and J 0 bases short, with 9 bases between. The chain's CDR3 is CSARDTAFSYEQYF. DNA of the CDR3: TGCAGTGCTAGAGATACCGCTTTCTCCTACGAGCAGTACTTC.

The rearrangement links TRBV12-3 or TRBV12-4 to TRBJ1-1; tentatively, D is TRBD1 (6 bases). This CDR3 has 14 amino acids. Trimming stripped 5 bases from V and 1 base from J, with 11 bases between. The CDR3 coding sequence is TGTGCCAGCAGTATGCGGACAGCGAACACTGAAGCTTTCTTT. It is translated as CASSMRTANTEAFF.

The genes are TRBV7-9 and TRBJ1-1; TRBD1 is a possible D gene (5 bases). V dropped 4 bases and J dropped 0 bases, with 15 bases sitting between them. The CDR3 spans 16 residues. Germline loops: CDR1 SEHNR, CDR2 FQNEAQ (reference sequence). The DNA for the CDR3 is TGTGCCAGCAGCTATCAGGGCGTCGGGATGAACACTGAAGCTTTCTTT. This codes for CASSYQGVGMNTEAFF.

This chain joins TRBV29-1 and TRBJ2-1; D not resolved. CDR3 size: 14 residues. V was trimmed by 7 bases and J by 1 base, leaving 14 bases between them. Germline CDR1 is SQVTM and CDR2 is ANQGSEA. For the CDR3, the DNA is TGCAGCGCTCAAGGACCAGGTTCCTACAATGAGCAGTTCTTC. Its protein product is CSAQGPGSYNEQFF.

This clonotype occurred a few times. The chain uses TRBV15 and TRBJ2-2, with D possibly being TRBD2 (5 bases). Per the germline V gene, CDR1 is LNHNV and CDR2 is YYDKDF (reference sequence). The CDR3 length is 17 residues. V gave up 0 bases and J gave up 3 bases, with 14 bases separating them. The CDR3 bases are TGTGCCACCAGCAGAGACGTAGGACTCCAAGACACCGGGGAGCTGTTTTTT. It specifies CATSRDVGLQDTGELFF. Full variable domain (rest looked up from reference TRBV15 and TRBJ2-2): DAMVIQNPRYQVTQFGKPVTLSCSQTLNHNVMYWYQQKSSQAPKLLFHYYDKDFNNEADTPDNFQSRRPNTSFCFLDIRSPGLGDTAMYLCATSRDVGLQDTGELFFGEGSRLTVL.

This clonotype was counted a few times. The CDR3 DNA is TGCAGTGCCAAGGAGGGGGCAGACTACGAGCAGTACTTC. This gives the protein CSAKEGADYEQYF. V usage is TRBV20-1 and J usage is TRBJ2-7; possibly TRBD1 for D (7 bases). Germline CDR1 reads DFQATT; CDR2 reads SNEGSKA (reference sequence). The CDR3 loop spans 13 amino acids. V lost 6 bases, J lost 3 bases, and 15 bases lay in between.

Only a few counts were recorded for this clonotype. V gene TRBV20-1 combines with J gene TRBJ2-3; 9 nucleotides align to TRBD1. The CDR3 has 16 amino acids. V shed 0 bases, J shed 3 bases, and the junction held 7 bases outside the gene matches. The germline V gene encodes CDR1 DFQATT and CDR2 SNEGSKA (reference sequence). The CDR3 region is CSAREFGTGRTDTQYF. In DNA form, the CDR3 reads TGCAGTGCTAGAGAATTCGGGACAGGGCGGACAGATACGCAGTATTTT.

J is TRBJ2-7 and V is TRBV7-6; 9 bases match TRBD1. Germline CDR1 reads SGHVS; CDR2 reads FNYEAQ. The CDR3 is 16 residues long. The ends lost 5 bases at V and 2 bases at J; junction bases unmatched: 10. The CDR3 sequence is CASSPLSGTGPYEQYF. In DNA, the CDR3 is TGTGCCAGCAGCCCGCTGTCCGGGACAGGGCCCTACGAGCAGTACTTC.

This clonotype was counted many times. This chain links TRBV7-9 with TRBJ2-2; D remains ambiguous. The germline V gene has CDR1 SEHNR and CDR2 FQNEAQ (reference sequence). The CDR3 is made up of 15 amino acids. Trimming pared 3 bases from V and 3 bases from J, leaving 11 bases between. CDR3 in DNA: TGTGCCAGCAGCTTTGGTGAGGTCGACACCGGGGAGCTGTTTTTT. Translated: CASSFGEVDTGELFF.

The chain joins TRBV19 to TRBJ2-7; D gene unclear. Trimming took 3 bases from V and 6 from J, leaving 12 bases between them. Germline-derived CDR1 and CDR2 are LNHDA and SQIVND (reference sequence). CDR3 length: 13 residues. The CDR3 sequence is CASSISIASEQYF. CDR3 DNA sequence: TGTGCCAGTAGTATTAGCATCGCCTCCGAGCAGTACTTC.

This sequence joins TRBV5-1 and TRBJ2-6; D may match TRBD1 or TRBD2 (5 bases each). V lost 2 bases and J lost 0, with 24 bases in between. Per the germline V gene, CDR1 is SGHRS and CDR2 is YFSETQ. The CDR3 consists of 21 residues. In nucleotides, the CDR3 is TGCGCCAGCAGCTTATTGGGACCCGGAGCCAACCACCTCTCTGGGGCCAACGTCCTGACTTTC. Amino acids: CASSLLGPGANHLSGANVLTF.

There are a few counts of this clonotype. This chain links TRBV2 with TRBJ1-2; possible D gene TRBD1, 6 bases. Germline values: CDR1 SNHLY, CDR2 FYNNEI. The CDR3 consists of 17 residues. V shed 8 bases and J shed 4 bases, with 26 bases lying between them. The CDR3 loop reads CASFPAVTQGIIYGYTF. DNA for the CDR3: TGTGCCAGCTTTCCGGCTGTCACACAGGGCATAATCTATGGCTACACCTTC.